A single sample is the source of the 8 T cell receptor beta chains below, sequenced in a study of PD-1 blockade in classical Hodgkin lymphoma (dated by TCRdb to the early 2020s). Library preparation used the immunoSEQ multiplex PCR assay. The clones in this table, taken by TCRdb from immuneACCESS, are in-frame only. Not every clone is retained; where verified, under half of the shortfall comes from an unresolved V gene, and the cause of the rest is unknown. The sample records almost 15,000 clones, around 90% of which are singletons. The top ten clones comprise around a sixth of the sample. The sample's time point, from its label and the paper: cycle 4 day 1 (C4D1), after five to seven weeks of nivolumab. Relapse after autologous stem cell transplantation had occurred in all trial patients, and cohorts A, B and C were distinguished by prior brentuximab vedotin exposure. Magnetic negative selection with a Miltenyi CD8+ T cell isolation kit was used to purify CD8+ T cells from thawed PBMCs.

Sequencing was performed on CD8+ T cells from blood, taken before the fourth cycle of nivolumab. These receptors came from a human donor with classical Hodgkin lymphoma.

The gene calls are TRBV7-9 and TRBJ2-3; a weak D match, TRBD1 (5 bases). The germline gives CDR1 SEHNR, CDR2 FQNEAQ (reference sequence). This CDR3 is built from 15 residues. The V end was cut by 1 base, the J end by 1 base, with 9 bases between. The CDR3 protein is CASSLVRVGTDTQYF. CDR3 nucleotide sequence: TGTGCCAGCAGCTTAGTCAGGGTTGGCACAGATACGCAGTATTTT.

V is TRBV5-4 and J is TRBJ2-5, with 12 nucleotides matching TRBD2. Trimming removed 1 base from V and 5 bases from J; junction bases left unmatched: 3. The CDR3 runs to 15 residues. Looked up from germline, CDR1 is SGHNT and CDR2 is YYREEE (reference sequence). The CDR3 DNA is TGTGCCAGCAGCTTGACTAGCGGGGGGCCGGAGACCCAGTACTTC. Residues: CASSLTSGGPETQYF.

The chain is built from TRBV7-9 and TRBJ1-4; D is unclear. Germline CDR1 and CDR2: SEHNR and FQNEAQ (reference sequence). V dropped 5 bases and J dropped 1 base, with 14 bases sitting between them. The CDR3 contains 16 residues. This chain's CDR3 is CASSPPEVGTNEKLFF. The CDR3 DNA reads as TGTGCCAGCAGCCCCCCCGAGGTGGGAACTAATGAAAAACTGTTTTTT.

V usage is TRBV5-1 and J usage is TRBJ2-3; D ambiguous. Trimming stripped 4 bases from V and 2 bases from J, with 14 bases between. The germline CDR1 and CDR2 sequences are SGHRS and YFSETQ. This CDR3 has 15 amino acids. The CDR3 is CASSLVRSITDTQYF. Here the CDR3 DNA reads TGCGCCAGCAGCCTTGTGCGTAGTATCACAGATACGCAGTATTTT.

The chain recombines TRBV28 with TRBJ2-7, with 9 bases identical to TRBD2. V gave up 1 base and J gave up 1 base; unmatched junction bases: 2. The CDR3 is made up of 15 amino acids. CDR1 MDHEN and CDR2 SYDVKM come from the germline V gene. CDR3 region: CASSLSLAGSYEQYF. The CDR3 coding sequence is TGTGCCAGCAGTTTATCGCTAGCGGGATCCTACGAGCAGTACTTC.

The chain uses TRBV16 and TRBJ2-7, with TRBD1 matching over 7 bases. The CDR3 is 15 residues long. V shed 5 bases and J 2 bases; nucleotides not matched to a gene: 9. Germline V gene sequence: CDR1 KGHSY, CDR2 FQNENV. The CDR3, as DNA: TGTGCCAGCAGCAACGGGGACAGTCCGCCCTACGAGCAGTACTTC. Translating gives CASSNGDSPPYEQYF.

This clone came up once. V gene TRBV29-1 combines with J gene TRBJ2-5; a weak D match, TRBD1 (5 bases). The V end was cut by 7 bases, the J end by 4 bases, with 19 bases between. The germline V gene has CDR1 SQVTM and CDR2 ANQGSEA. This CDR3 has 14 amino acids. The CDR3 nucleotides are TGCAGCGGTTTCCTCATGGGGCCTCTAGAGACCCAGTACTTC. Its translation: CSGFLMGPLETQYF.

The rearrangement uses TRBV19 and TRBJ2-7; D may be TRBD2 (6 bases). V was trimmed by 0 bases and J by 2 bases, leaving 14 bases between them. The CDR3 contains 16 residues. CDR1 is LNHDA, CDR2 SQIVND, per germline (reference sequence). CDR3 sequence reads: CASSIDLEEGAYEQYF. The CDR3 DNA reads TGTGCCAGTAGTATAGATCTGGAGGAGGGCGCCTACGAGCAGTACTTC. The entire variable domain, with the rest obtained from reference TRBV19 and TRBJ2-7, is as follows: DGGITQSPKYLFRKEGQNVTLSCEQNLNHDAMYWYRQDPGQGLRLIYYSQIVNDFQKGDIAEGYSVSREKKESFPLTVTSAQKNPTAFYLCASSIDLEEGAYEQYFGPGTRLTVT.